The clone carrying this T cell receptor beta chain was seen at least ten times. TCRdb used MiXCR to reprocess the RACE reads, holding one entry per CDR3 protein. The repertoire includes a few hundred thousand distinct CDR3 sequences, about 4.4% of them detected once, and around 2% sits in the top ten. The sample belongs to a study of human T cells and chemical hapten exposure. Time point noted: patch test 1, 2 weeks after DPC sensitization. Treatment: therapeutic diphenylcyclopropenone sensitization with weekly scalp DPC. The germline V gene has CDR1 MNHEY and CDR2 SMNVEV (reference sequence). V lost 5 bases and J 4 bases, leaving 14 bases between the germline ends. The CDR3 runs to 14 residues.

This chain connects TRBV27 to TRBJ1-1; D perhaps matches TRBD1 (5 bases). This receptor was taken from a woman between 45 and 65 years old with alopecia areata. Some clones in this sample may be carry-over from other donors' samples. The starting material was whole blood, obtained in connection with sensitization to the hapten diphenylcyclopropenone (DPC). The CDR3 sequence: CASSLRGGGTEAFF. CDR3 DNA: TGTGCCAGCAGTCTCCGGGGCGGCGGCACTGAAGCTTTCTTT.